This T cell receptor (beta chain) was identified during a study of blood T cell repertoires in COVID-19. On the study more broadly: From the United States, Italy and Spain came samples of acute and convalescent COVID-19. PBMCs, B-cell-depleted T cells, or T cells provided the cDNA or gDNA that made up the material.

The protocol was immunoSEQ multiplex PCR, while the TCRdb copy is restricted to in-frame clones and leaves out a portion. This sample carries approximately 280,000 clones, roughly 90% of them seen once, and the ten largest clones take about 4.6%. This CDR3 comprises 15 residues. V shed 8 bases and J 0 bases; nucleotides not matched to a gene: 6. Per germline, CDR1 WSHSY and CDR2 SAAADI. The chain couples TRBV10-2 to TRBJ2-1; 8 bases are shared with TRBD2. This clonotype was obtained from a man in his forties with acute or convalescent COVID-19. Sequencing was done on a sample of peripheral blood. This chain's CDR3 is CASQAGADSYNEQFF. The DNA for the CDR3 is TGCGCCAGCCAAGCGGGGGCCGACTCCTACAATGAGCAGTTCTTC.